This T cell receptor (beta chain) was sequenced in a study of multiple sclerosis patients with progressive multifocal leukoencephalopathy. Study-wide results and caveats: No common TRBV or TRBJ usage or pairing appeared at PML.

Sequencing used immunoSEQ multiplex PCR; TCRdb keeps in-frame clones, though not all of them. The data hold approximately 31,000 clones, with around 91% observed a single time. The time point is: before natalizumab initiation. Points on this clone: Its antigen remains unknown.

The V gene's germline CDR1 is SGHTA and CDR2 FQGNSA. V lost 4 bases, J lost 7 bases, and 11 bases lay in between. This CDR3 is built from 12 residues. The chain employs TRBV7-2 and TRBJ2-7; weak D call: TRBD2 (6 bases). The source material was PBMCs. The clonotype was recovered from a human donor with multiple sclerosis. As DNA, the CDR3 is TGTGCCAGCAGCTCCGGGGGTCTAGAGCAGTACTTC. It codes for CASSSGGLEQYF.